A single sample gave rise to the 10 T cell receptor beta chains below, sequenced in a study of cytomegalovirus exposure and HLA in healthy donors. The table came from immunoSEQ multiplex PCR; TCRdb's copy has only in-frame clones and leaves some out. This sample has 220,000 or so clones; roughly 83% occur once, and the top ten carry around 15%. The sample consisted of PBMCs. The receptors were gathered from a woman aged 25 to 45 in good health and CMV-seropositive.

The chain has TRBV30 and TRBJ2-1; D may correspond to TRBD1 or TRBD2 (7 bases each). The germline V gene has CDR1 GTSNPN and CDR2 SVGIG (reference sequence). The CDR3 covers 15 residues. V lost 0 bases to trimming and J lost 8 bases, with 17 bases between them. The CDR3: CAWSVRRRGRDEQFF. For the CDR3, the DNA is TGTGCCTGGAGTGTAAGACGCAGGGGGAGGGATGAGCAGTTCTTC.

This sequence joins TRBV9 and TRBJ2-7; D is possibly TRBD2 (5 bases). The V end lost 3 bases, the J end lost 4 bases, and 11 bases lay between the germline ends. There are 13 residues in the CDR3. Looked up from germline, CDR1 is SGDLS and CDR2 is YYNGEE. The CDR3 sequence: CASSAQTGYEQYF. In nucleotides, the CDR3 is TGTGCCAGCAGCGCTCAAACGGGGTACGAGCAGTACTTC.

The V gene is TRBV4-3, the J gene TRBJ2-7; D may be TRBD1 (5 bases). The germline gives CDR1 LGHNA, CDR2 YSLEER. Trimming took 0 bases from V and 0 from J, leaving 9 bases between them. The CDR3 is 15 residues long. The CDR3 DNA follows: TGCGCCAGCAGCCAAGATCAGGGATTCTCCTACGAGCAGTACTTC. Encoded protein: CASSQDQGFSYEQYF.

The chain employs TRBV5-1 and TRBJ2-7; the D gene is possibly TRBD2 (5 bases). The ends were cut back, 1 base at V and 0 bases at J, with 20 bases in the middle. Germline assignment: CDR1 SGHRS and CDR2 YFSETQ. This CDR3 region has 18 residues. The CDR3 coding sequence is TGCGCCAGCAGCTTGTCCGAAACCATAGCGAAGAGCTCCTACGAGCAGTACTTC. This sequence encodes CASSLSETIAKSSYEQYF.

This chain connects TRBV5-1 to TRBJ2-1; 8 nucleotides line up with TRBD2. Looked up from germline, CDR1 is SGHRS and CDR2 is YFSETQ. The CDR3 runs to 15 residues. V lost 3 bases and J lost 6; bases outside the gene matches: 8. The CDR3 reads CASSSSGGHGNEQFF. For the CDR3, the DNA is TGCGCCAGCAGCTCGAGCGGGGGTCATGGCAATGAGCAGTTCTTC.

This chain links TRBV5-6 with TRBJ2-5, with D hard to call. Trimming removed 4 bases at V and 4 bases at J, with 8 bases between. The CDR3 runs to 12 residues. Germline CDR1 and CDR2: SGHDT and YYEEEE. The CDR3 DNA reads TGTGCCAGCAGCCAGGCCGCAGAGACCCAGTACTTC. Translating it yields CASSQAAETQYF.

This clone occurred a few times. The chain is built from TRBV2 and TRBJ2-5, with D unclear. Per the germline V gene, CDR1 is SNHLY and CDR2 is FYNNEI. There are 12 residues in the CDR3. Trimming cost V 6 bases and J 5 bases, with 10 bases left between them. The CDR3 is CASRVLGETQYF. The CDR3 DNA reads TGTGCCAGCAGGGTCTTGGGGGAGACCCAGTACTTC.

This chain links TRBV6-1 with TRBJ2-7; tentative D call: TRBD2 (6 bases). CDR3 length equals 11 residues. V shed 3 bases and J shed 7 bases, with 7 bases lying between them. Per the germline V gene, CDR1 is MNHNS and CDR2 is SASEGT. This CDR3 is CASSEGGEQYF. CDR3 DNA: TGTGCCAGCAGTGAGGGGGGAGAGCAGTACTTC.

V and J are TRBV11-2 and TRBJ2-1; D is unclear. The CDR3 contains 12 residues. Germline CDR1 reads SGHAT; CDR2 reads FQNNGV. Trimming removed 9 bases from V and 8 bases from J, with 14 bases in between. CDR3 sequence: CASGSVADEQFF. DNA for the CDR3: TGTGCCAGTGGATCGGTAGCCGATGAGCAGTTCTTC.

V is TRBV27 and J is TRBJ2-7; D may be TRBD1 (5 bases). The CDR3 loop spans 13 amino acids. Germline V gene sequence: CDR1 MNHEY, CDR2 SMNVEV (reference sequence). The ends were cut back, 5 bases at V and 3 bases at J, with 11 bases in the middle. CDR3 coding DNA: TGTGCCAGCAGTACCGACAGATTCTACGAGCAGTACTTC. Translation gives CASSTDRFYEQYF.